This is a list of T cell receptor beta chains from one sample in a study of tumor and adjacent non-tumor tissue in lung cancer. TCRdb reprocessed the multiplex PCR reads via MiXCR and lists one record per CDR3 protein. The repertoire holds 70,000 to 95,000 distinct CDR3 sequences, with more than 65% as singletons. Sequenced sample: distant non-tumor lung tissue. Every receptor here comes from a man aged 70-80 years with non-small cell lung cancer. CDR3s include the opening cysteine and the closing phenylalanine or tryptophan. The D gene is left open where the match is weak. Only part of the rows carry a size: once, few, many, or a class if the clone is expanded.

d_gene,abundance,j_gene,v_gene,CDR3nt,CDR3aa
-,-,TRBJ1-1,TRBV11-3,TGTGTCAGCAGCTTAGATTCGATGACAGGCACTGAAGCTTTGTTT,CVSSLDSMTGTEALF
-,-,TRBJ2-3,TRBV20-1,TGCAGTGCTAGAAGGCTAGTGGGACACTATAGCACAGATACGCAGTATTTT,CSARRLVGHYSTDTQYF
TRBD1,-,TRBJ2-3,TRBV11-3,TGTACCAGCGGCCCAAGACAGGGAGCCACAAATACGCAGTATTTT,CTSGPRQGATNTQYF
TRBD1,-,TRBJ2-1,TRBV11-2,TGTACCAACAGCTCGGTCGGGACAGGGGATATCAATGAGCAGTTCTTC,CTNSSVGTGDINEQFF
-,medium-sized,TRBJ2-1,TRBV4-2,TGTGCCAGCAGCCAAGAAGCCCGGGGGAATGAGCAGTTCTTC,CASSQEARGNEQFF
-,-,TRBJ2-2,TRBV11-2,TGCGCCAGCAGCTTAGTGGACACGGGGGTTCCCTGGGAGCTGTTTTTT,CASSLVDTGVPWELFF
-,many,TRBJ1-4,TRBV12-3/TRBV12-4,TGTGCCAGCAGTTTCCAAGTAACTAATGAAAAACTGTTTTTT,CASSFQVTNEKLFF
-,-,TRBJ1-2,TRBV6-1,TGTGTCAGCAGCGAGGGGTCCTATGGCTACACCTTC,CVSSEGSYGYTF
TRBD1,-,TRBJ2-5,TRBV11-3,TGTGCCAGTAACCAAGGACAGGGGGCACACGTAATCCAGTACTTC,CASNQGQGAHVIQYF
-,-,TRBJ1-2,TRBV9,TGTGCCAGTGGCGTAGATCGTGGCAACTATGGCTACACCTTC,CASGVDRGNYGYTF
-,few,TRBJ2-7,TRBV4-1,TGTGCCAGCAGCCAAACAACAGATACCTACTACAAGCAGTACTTC,CASSQTTDTYYKQYF
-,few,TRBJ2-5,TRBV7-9,TGTGCCAGCAGCTTAGTCGGGGAGACCCAGTACTTC,CASSLVGETQYF
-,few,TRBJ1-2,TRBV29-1,TGCAGCGTTCTCCAGACGGAAGCCTATGACAACACCTTC,CSVLQTEAYDNTF
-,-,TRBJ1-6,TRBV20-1,TGCAGTGCCAGGAGACAGATGGATTCACCCCTCCACTTT,CSARRQMDSPLHF
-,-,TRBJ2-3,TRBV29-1,TGCAGTGTTGCGTGGACCGCTCCGTATACGCAGTATTTT,CSVAWTAPYTQYF
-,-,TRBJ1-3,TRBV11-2,TGTGCCAGCAGCTTAGGGCAATCCTATCCCGCCACCATATATTTT,CASSLGQSYPATIYF
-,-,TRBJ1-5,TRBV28,TGTGCCATCAGCGTACCGGGGGATAATCAGCCCCAGCATTTT,CAISVPGDNQPQHF
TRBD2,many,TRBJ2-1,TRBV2,TGTGCCAGCAAAGAGGGTAGCGGGAGTGAGCAGTTCTTC,CASKEGSGSEQFF
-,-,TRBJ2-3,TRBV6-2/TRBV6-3,TGTGCCAGTAGTTGCGGAGATACGCAGTATTTT,CASSCGDTQYF